This T cell receptor beta chain was identified during a study of blood T cell repertoires in COVID-19. Looking at the study overall: Italy, Spain and the United States were the sources of the convalescent and acute COVID-19 samples. Nucleic acid was either cDNA or gDNA, and it came from T cells, B-cell-depleted T cells, or PBMCs.

Original analysis: Amplification of reference gene primers was used by the study to estimate nucleated cell counts. Some clones are missing from TCRdb's copy, which holds only in-frame ones; the method was immunoSEQ multiplex PCR. That table furnishes V, J and clone size, whereas the DNA furnished D and trimming. Seen here are over 95,000 clones, 80% to 90% observed once, and the top ten hold about a fifth. The CDR3 sequence is 13 residues long. From germline, CDR1 is SGHRS and CDR2 YFSETQ. Trimming took off 3 bases at V and 4 bases at J, with 10 bases between the two ends. The sample comprised peripheral blood. The chain carries TRBV5-1 and TRBJ1-2, with TRBD1 as a possible D gene (5 bases). This sequence was found in a human donor with acute or convalescent COVID-19. The donor label of this sample is uncertain. Here the CDR3 DNA reads TGCGCCAGCAGCTCAGACAGCTTCTATGGCTACACCTTC. It is translated as CASSSDSFYGYTF.